The 19 T cell receptor beta chains reported below all come from one sample, sequenced in a study of blood T cell repertoires in COVID-19. Here immunoSEQ multiplex PCR was the method, and the copy in TCRdb shows in-frame clones only, minus some. The sample includes under 300,000 clones, about 86% of them seen just once. The material sequenced was peripheral blood. The receptors come from a woman under 40 with COVID-19, enrolled during active disease.

This clone appeared a few times. The chain carries TRBV28 and TRBJ2-2; 10 bases fit TRBD1. Per germline, CDR1 MDHEN and CDR2 SYDVKM. Germline trimming cut 5 bases from V and 4 bases from J; bases unmatched to any gene: 13. This CDR3 spans 18 amino acids. The CDR3 loop reads CASSPPSPGQGLTGELFF. The CDR3 DNA reads as TGTGCCAGCAGTCCGCCGTCCCCGGGACAGGGGCTCACCGGGGAGCTGTTTTTT.

V and J are TRBV12-3 or TRBV12-4 and TRBJ2-2, with TRBD1 matching over 7 bases. The V segment lost 7 bases and the J segment 5 bases; nucleotides outside the gene matches: 4. CDR3 length equals 13 residues. The CDR3 bases are TGTGCCAGCACCTACAGGGGTACCGGGGAGCTGTTTTTT. This translates into CASTYRGTGELFF.

For the CDR3, the DNA is TGTGCCAGCAGCCAACAGGCAGGGTACCAAGAGACCCAGTACTTC. It is translated as CASSQQAGYQETQYF. The genes are TRBV3-1 (or the pseudogene TRBV3-2) and TRBJ2-5; TRBD1 is a possible D gene (5 bases). This CDR3 has 15 residues. Germline assignment: CDR1 LGHDT and CDR2 YNNKEL (reference sequence). The V and J ends lost 2 bases and 0 bases respectively, with 10 bases between them.

This sequence joins TRBV3-1 (or the pseudogene TRBV3-2) and TRBJ1-3; D ambiguous. Trimming took 8 bases from V and 0 from J, leaving 14 bases between them. The CDR3 totals 15 residues. Germline V lookup: CDR1 LGHDT, CDR2 YNNKEL (reference sequence). The CDR3 DNA sequence: TGTGCCAGCGCGTCAGGCGTCCTCTCTGGAAACACCATATATTTT. It codes for CASASGVLSGNTIYF.

This clone was recorded only once. V and J are TRBV5-1 and TRBJ2-5; D may be TRBD2 (7 bases). V was cut by 0 bases and J by 5 bases, with 14 bases left in between. This CDR3 has 15 residues. Per germline, CDR1 SGHRS and CDR2 YFSETQ. The CDR3 DNA is TGCGCCAGCAGCTTGGGGGCGGGGGCCGAGGAGACCCAGTACTTC. It codes for CASSLGAGAEETQYF.

J is TRBJ1-4 and V is TRBV19; the match to TRBD1 covers 8 bases. There are 17 residues in the CDR3. Germline CDR1 is LNHDA and CDR2 is SQIVND (reference sequence). The ends lost 5 bases at V and 1 base at J; junction bases unmatched: 9. CDR3 sequence reads: CASSSDRVGETNEKLFF. The CDR3 DNA reads TGTGCCAGTAGTTCGGACAGGGTAGGCGAAACTAATGAAAAACTGTTTTTT.

This chain joins TRBV20-1 and TRBJ2-7; D gene uncertain. V gave up 3 bases and J gave up 3 bases, with 6 bases separating them. The CDR3 runs to 11 residues. Germline V gene sequence: CDR1 DFQATT, CDR2 SNEGSKA (reference sequence). CDR3 nucleotides: TGCAGTGCTAGGAGTCGCTACGAGCAGTACTTC. Translated, it gives CSARSRYEQYF.

The rearrangement links TRBV28 to TRBJ1-3; possible D gene TRBD1, 5 bases. The CDR3 consists of 16 residues. Germline CDR1 reads MDHEN; CDR2 reads SYDVKM. V lost 6 bases and J lost 7, with 22 bases in between. CDR3 residues: CASRTDGQWGVNTIYF. DNA for the CDR3: TGTGCCAGCAGGACCGACGGGCAATGGGGGGTTAACACCATATATTTT.

The chain combines TRBV15 with TRBJ1-6; D is possibly TRBD1 (5 bases). Trimming removed 0 bases at V and 3 bases at J, with 9 bases between. The CDR3 extends over 16 amino acids. The germline V gene encodes CDR1 LNHNV and CDR2 YYDKDF (reference sequence). DNA of the CDR3: TGTGCCACCAGCAGAGAGACGGGGGTCTATAATTCACCCCTCCACTTT. Amino acid sequence: CATSRETGVYNSPLHF.

The rearrangement uses TRBV25-1 and TRBJ1-5; tentative D call: TRBD1 (5 bases). The V gene lost 3 bases and the J gene lost 0 bases, with 15 bases spanning the gap. The CDR3 is 17 residues long. Germline CDR1 and CDR2: MGHDK and SYGVNS. The CDR3 coding sequence is TGTGCCAGCAGTGAGGAGGGGTCGGAGTATAGCAATCAGCCCCAGCATTTT. The encoded protein is CASSEEGSEYSNQPQHF.

The V and J genes are TRBV24-1 and TRBJ2-3; possibly TRBD2 for D (5 bases). There are 14 residues in the CDR3. V was clipped by 5 bases and J by 4 bases, with 12 bases between them. CDR1 KGHDR and CDR2 SFDVKD come from the germline V gene. The CDR3 loop reads CATSVGGSADTQYF. CDR3 coding DNA: TGTGCCACCAGTGTAGGAGGATCAGCAGATACGCAGTATTTT.

This sequence joins TRBV5-1 and TRBJ1-1, with TRBD1 as a possible D gene (6 bases). CDR1 SGHRS and CDR2 YFSETQ come from the germline V gene. Trimming stripped 0 bases from V and 4 bases from J, with 16 bases between. The CDR3 totals 16 residues. The CDR3 spells CASSLGDNRQSTEAFF. In nucleotides, the CDR3 is TGCGCCAGCAGCTTGGGGGACAACAGGCAGAGCACTGAAGCTTTCTTT.

The chain couples TRBV28 to TRBJ2-3; D unclear. The CDR3 is made up of 13 amino acids. V was trimmed by 2 bases and J by 11 bases, leaving 14 bases between them. Germline CDR1 reads MDHEN; CDR2 reads SYDVKM. CDR3 sequence (DNA): TGTGCCAGCAGTTTAGGTTCTGGGCCCAGGCAGTATTTT. Its protein is CASSLGSGPRQYF.

The gene calls are TRBV12-3 or TRBV12-4 and TRBJ1-2, with 9 bases matching TRBD1. The junction had 3 bases not matched to a gene; V was cut back by 6 bases and J by 4 bases. The CDR3 is made up of 13 amino acids. In DNA, the CDR3 is TGTGCCAGCAGAAGGGACAGGGCCTATGGCTACACCTTC. It yields the protein CASRRDRAYGYTF.

The chain has TRBV14 and TRBJ2-3, with 16 nucleotides matching TRBD2. Germline CDR1 and CDR2: SGHDN and FVKESK. The CDR3 is made up of 16 amino acids. V shed 5 bases, J shed 5 bases, and the junction held 4 bases outside the gene matches. The CDR3 nucleotides read TGTGCCAGCAGCGCGGGACTAGCGGGGGGGCTAGATACGCAGTATTTT. This codes for CASSAGLAGGLDTQYF.

This clone was detected once. The chain couples TRBV27 to TRBJ1-5; 8 positions agree with TRBD1. Germline V lookup: CDR1 MNHEY, CDR2 SMNVEV (reference sequence). CDR3 length: 15 amino acids. Unmatched junction bases numbered 8, after V lost 8 bases and J lost 2 bases. CDR3 nucleotide sequence: TGTGCCAGCCAACAGGGGGGACGCGGCAATCAGCCCCAGCATTTT. This codes for CASQQGGRGNQPQHF.

The rearrangement joins TRBV28 to TRBJ1-3; D gene ambiguous. V was clipped by 6 bases and J by 0 bases, with 18 bases between them. The CDR3 totals 17 residues. CDR1 and CDR2 (germline): MDHEN, SYDVKM. CDR3 loop: CASRTARTGVSGNTIYF. The DNA of the CDR3 is TGTGCCAGCAGGACGGCCCGGACGGGAGTCTCTGGAAACACCATATATTTT.

This chain links TRBV9 with TRBJ2-5, with D possibly being TRBD2 (6 bases). The CDR3 extends over 14 amino acids. Germline V lookup: CDR1 SGDLS, CDR2 YYNGEE. V gave up 4 bases and J gave up 2 bases, with 12 bases separating them. The DNA for the CDR3 is TGTGCCAGCAGCCGGGGACGGGAGCAAGAGACCCAGTACTTC. Translation gives CASSRGREQETQYF.

The V and J genes are TRBV15 and TRBJ1-5; 8 positions agree with TRBD1. Unmatched junction bases numbered 7, after V lost 0 bases and J lost 6 bases. The CDR3 consists of 16 residues. Germline V gene data show CDR1 as LNHNV and CDR2 as YYDKDF (reference sequence). The CDR3 coding sequence is TGTGCCACCAGCAGAGATCTAGGACAGGGTTCTCAGCCCCAGCATTTT. The encoded protein is CATSRDLGQGSQPQHF.